This T cell receptor (beta chain) is drawn from a study of blood T cell repertoires in COVID-19. Across the study: Acute and convalescent COVID-19 samples came from the United States, Italy and Spain.

Produced via immunoSEQ multiplex PCR; TCRdb's table is partial and in-frame only. This sample has approximately 220,000 clones; around 90% occur once, and the top ten carry 2% to 3%. Recruitment covered 20 to 25 US areas and drew participants whose ages spanned roughly 18 to 90 years. The J segment lost 6 bases and the V segment lost 0 bases, leaving 6 bases of the junction unmatched. The CDR3 is 15 amino acids. Germline CDR1 and CDR2: SGHAT and FQNNGV. The TCR was taken from a woman in her 30s with acute COVID-19. The V gene is TRBV11-2, the J gene TRBJ1-1, with 8 bases identical to TRBD1. The sample comprised PBMCs or T cells enriched from blood (not recorded which). The CDR3 region is CASSLDGRGLSEAFF. The CDR3 DNA is TGTGCCAGCAGCTTAGATGGCAGGGGGCTCTCTGAAGCTTTCTTT.